One and the same sample provided the 10 T cell receptor beta chains below, sequenced in a study of beta chain features in type 1 diabetes. Since all of the isolated RNA was reverse transcribed, expressed TCRB transcripts were what got sequenced. Some clones are missing from TCRdb's copy, which holds only in-frame ones; the method was immunoSEQ multiplex PCR. The data show hundreds of thousands of clones, over 12% seen once. Study observations and caveats: All four CD4+ subsets from Type 1 diabetes patients carried moderately but significantly shorter TCRB CDR3s.

No antigen is known for these receptors. The sequencing sample was made of naive CD4+ T cells from blood. Source of these receptors: a young man with type 1 diabetes.

This clone was recorded a few times. The rearrangement uses TRBV6-6 and TRBJ2-1; no reliable D call. V shed 0 bases and J shed 8 bases, with 11 bases lying between them. The CDR3 is made up of 14 amino acids. Germline-derived CDR1 and CDR2 are MNHNY and SVGAGI (reference sequence). The CDR3 DNA reads TGTGCCAGCAGTTACTCGATTAGTCAGGATGAGCAGTTCTTC. Translation: CASSYSISQDEQFF.

This clone has more than one count but fewer than ten. The chain employs TRBV19 and TRBJ2-4, with D hard to call. The CDR3 covers 17 residues. Germline V gives CDR1 LNHDA, CDR2 SQIVND (reference sequence). V lost 5 bases and J lost 0, with 17 bases in between. This CDR3 is CASSPLGGRLAKNIQYF. The DNA for the CDR3 is TGTGCCAGTAGTCCGCTTGGCGGCAGACTAGCCAAAAACATTCAGTACTTC.

The V gene is TRBV27, the J gene TRBJ2-7, with 9 nucleotides matching TRBD2. J gave up 1 base and V 5 bases, and 3 bases lay outside the gene matches. Germline V CDR1 and CDR2: MNHEY, SMNVEV (reference sequence). This CDR3 is 14 amino acids long. DNA of the CDR3: TGTGCCAGCAGTGGAGCGGGGGGTTCCTACGAGCAGTACTTC. Protein product: CASSGAGGSYEQYF.

The J gene is TRBJ2-1, the V gene TRBV4-1; tentative D call: TRBD2 (6 bases). V lost 4 bases to trimming and J lost 8 bases, with 9 bases between them. Germline loops: CDR1 MGHRA, CDR2 YSYEKL. CDR3 length equals 12 residues. CDR3 loop: CASSPRRDEQFF. Here the CDR3 DNA reads TGCGCCAGCAGCCCCCGGAGGGATGAGCAGTTCTTC.

The rearrangement links TRBV2 to TRBJ1-2; D is uncertain. CDR1 is SNHLY, CDR2 FYNNEI, per germline. This CDR3 is 11 amino acids long. With 2 bases removed from V and 14 bases from J, the gap between germline ends came to 12 bases. The CDR3 sequence is CASSETSMGTF. The CDR3, as DNA: TGTGCCAGCAGTGAAACCTCCATGGGAACCTTC.

This clone was seen a few times. V is TRBV6-5 and J is TRBJ2-7, with D possibly being TRBD1 (6 bases). V was pared by 0 bases and J by 2 bases, with 14 bases between. This CDR3 comprises 16 residues. From germline, CDR1 is MNHEY and CDR2 SVGAGI. In DNA, the CDR3 is TGTGCCAGCAGTTACTCGAGAGTGGGACATACCTACGAGCAGTACTTC. It is translated as CASSYSRVGHTYEQYF.

The V gene is TRBV15, the J gene TRBJ2-3; D may be TRBD2 (6 bases). The length of the CDR3 is 14 residues. Germline lookup yields CDR1 LNHNV and CDR2 YYDKDF (reference sequence). Trimming took 0 bases from V and 3 from J, leaving 7 bases between them. The CDR3 protein is CATSRDSGTDTQYF. The DNA for the CDR3 is TGTGCCACCAGCAGAGACAGCGGGACAGATACGCAGTATTTT.

The chain couples TRBV18 to TRBJ1-1, with D possibly matching TRBD1 (6 bases). CDR1 and CDR2 from the germline V gene are KGHSH and LQKENI. The V gene lost 1 base and the J gene lost 0 bases, with 12 bases spanning the gap. The CDR3 is 16 amino acids. The CDR3 coding sequence is TGTGCCAGCTCACCACGGGCCACAGGGCTGAACACTGAAGCTTTCTTT. It specifies CASSPRATGLNTEAFF.

This clone was recorded a few times. Other DNA variants within this sample encode the same CDR3. The chain links TRBV9 to TRBJ2-2; D not certain. Germline CDR1 SGDLS, CDR2 YYNGEE. CDR3 length: 12 residues. Trimming took 2 bases from V and 3 from J, leaving 2 bases between them. This chain's CDR3 is CASSVYTGELFF. The DNA for the CDR3 is TGTGCCAGCAGCGTTTACACCGGGGAGCTGTTTTTT.

This clone has only a few counts. The chain carries TRBV28 and TRBJ1-6; D call uncertain. This CDR3 comprises 12 residues. Germline V gives CDR1 MDHEN, CDR2 SYDVKM. The ends were cut back, 2 bases at V and 6 bases at J, with 2 bases in the middle. The DNA of the CDR3 is TGTGCCAGCAGTTTAGGTAATTCACCCCTCCACTTT. Protein: CASSLGNSPLHF.